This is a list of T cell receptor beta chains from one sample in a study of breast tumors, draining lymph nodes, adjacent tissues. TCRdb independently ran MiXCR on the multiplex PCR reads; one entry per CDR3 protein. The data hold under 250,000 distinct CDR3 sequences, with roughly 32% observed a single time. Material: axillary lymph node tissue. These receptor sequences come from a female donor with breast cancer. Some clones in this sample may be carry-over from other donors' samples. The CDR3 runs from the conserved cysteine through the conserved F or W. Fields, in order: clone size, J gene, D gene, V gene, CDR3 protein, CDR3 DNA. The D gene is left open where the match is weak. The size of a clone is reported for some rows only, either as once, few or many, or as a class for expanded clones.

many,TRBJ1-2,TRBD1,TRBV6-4,CAIPSPGTEDSPNYGYTF,TGTGCCATCCCATCTCCCGGGACAGAGGATTCGCCTAACTATGGCTACACCTTC
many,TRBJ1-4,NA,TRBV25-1,CASHDRRNEKLFF,TGTGCCAGCCATGACAGGCGGAATGAAAAACTGTTTTTT
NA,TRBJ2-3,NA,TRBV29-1,CSVDGHLGATQYF,TGCAGCGTTGATGGACACCTCGGTGCTACGCAGTATTTT
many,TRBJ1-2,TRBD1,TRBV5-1,CASSLGQGVYGYTF,TGCGCCAGCAGCTTGGGACAGGGGGTCTATGGCTACACCTTC
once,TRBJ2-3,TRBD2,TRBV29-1,CSVETSGSSYNEQYF,TGCAGCGTTGAGACTAGCGGGAGCTCCTACAATGAGCAGTATTTT
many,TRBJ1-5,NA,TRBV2,CASSDGGAYQPQHF,TGTGCCAGCAGTGACGGGGGTGCCTATCAGCCCCAGCATTTT
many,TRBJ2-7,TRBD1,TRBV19,CASSRSPRGHEQYF,TGTGCCAGTAGTAGGTCCCCCAGGGGGCACGAGCAGTACTTC
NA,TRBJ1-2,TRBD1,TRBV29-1,CSVLTGGQGGGYTF,TGCAGCGTCCTGACAGGGGGACAGGGAGGCGGCTACACCTTC
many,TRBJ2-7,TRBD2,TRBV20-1,CSARVLAGGPKDEQYF,TGCAGTGCTAGAGTACTAGCGGGAGGGCCAAAGGACGAGCAGTACTTC
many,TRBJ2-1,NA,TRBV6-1,CASSEAGAGSNEQFF,TGTGCCAGCAGTGAAGCAGGTGCGGGTAGCAATGAGCAGTTCTTC
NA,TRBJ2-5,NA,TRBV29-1,CSSTGRETQYF,TGCAGCTCAACAGGGAGGGAGACCCAGTACTTC
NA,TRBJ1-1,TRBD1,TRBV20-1,CSARDPGTGGQTEAFF,TGCAGTGCTAGAGATCCTGGGACAGGGGGCCAAACTGAAGCTTTCTTT
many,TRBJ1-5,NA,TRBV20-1,CSAIQSTRSNQPQHF,TGCAGTGCTATCCAGTCTACCCGTAGCAATCAGCCCCAGCATTTT
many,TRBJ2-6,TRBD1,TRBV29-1,CSVAGTGVPGANVLTF,TGCAGCGTTGCTGGGACAGGGGTCCCCGGGGCCAACGTCCTGACTTTC
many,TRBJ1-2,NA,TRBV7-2,CATGSGYGYTF,TGTGCCACAGGGAGCGGCTATGGCTACACCTTC
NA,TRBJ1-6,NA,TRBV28,CTSMEQGRGSPLHF,TGTACCAGCATGGAGCAGGGAAGGGGATCACCCCTCCACTTT
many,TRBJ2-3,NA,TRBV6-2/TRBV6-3,CASKSGTLSTDTQYF,TGTGCCAGCAAATCCGGGACCTTAAGCACAGATACGCAGTATTTT
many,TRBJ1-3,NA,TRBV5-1,CASSSTGNTIYF,TGCGCCAGCAGTTCCACAGGAAACACCATATATTTT
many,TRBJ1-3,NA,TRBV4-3,CASSQNPLGSSGNTIYF,TGCGCCAGCAGCCAAAACCCCCTAGGGAGTTCTGGAAACACCATATATTTT
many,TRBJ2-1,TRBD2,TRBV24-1,CATSDPPAGTSGRYSNNEQFF,TGTGCCACCAGTGATCCGCCCGCCGGGACTAGCGGGAGATACTCTAACAATGAGCAGTTCTTC
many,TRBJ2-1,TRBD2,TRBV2,CASRAPTSGSNEQFF,TGTGCCAGCAGGGCTCCGACTAGCGGGAGTAATGAGCAGTTCTTC
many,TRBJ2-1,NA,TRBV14,CASSQDLASSQFF,TGTGCCAGCAGCCAAGATTTGGCTAGTTCACAGTTCTTC
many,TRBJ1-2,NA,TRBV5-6,CASSARGTYGYTF,TGTGCCAGCAGCGCCCGGGGAACCTATGGCTACACCTTC
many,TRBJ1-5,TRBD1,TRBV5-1,CASSQGGFNQPQHF,TGCGCCAGCTCCCAGGGGGGGTTCAATCAGCCCCAGCATTTT
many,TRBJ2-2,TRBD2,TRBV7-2,CASSLGWTRINTGELFF,TGTGCCAGCAGCTTAGGGTGGACTAGGATCAACACCGGGGAGCTGTTTTTT
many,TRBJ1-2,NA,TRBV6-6,CASSHSVGIYGYTF,TGTGCCAGCAGTCACTCGGTGGGAATCTATGGCTACACCTTC
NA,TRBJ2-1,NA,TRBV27,CASSSRTTQEQFF,TGTGCCAGCAGTTCCCGGACTACCCAAGAGCAGTTCTTC